This T cell receptor beta chain appears in the sequencing data of a study of low-dose radiotherapy and immunotherapy resistance in tumors. Between the trimmed V and J ends, which lost 7 bases and 3 bases, there was a span of 13 bases. Germline V gene sequence: CDR1 MDHEN, CDR2 SYDVKM. The CDR3 sequence is 13 residues long. This clonotype was detected ten times or more. With a V-primer adapter and a constant-region primer, TCRs were amplified for about 20 PCR cycles. A single record per CDR3 protein comes from TCRdb applying MiXCR to the reads. The data hold some 53,000 distinct CDR3 sequences, with around 35% observed a single time. Stated time point: after trial treatment. Treatment specified: LDRT plus nivolumab, ipilimumab, low-dose cyclophosphamide and aspirin (RACIN trial). The presence of advanced solid tumors lacking tumor-infiltrating lymphocytes characterized eligible patients.

V is TRBV28 and J is TRBJ2-7; D unclear. The sequence was obtained from a male donor with rectosigmoid adenocarcinoma. Material: PBMCs, obtained after low-dose radiotherapy plus immunotherapy. CDR3 bases: TGTGCCAGCACCGCTGGAGTGTACTACGAGCAGTACTTC. Encoded protein: CASTAGVYYEQYF.